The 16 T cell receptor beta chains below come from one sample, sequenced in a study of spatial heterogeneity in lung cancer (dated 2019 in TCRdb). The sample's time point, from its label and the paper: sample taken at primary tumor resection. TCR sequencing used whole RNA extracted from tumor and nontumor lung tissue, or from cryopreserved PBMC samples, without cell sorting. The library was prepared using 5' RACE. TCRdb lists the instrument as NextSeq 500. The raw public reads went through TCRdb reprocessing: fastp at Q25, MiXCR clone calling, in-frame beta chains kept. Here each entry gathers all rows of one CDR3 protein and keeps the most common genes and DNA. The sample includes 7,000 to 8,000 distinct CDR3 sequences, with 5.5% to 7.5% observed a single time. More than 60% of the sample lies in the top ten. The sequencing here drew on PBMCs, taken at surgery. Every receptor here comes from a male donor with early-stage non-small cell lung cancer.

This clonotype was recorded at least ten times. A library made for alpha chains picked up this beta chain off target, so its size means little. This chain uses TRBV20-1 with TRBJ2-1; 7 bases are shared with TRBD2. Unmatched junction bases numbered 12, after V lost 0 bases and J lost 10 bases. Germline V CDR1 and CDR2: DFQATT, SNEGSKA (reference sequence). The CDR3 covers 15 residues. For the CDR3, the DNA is TGCAGTGCTAGAGATCTGGAGCGGGACGCCGGCGAGCAGTTCTTC. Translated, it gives CSARDLERDAGEQFF.

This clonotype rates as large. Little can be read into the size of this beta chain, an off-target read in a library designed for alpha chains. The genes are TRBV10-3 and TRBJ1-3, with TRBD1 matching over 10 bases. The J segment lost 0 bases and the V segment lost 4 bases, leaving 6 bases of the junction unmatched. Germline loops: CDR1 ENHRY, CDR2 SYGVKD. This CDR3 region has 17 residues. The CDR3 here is CAISVLTGGSSGNTIYF. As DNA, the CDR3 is TGTGCCATCAGTGTCCTGACAGGGGGCTCCTCTGGAAACACCATATATTTT.

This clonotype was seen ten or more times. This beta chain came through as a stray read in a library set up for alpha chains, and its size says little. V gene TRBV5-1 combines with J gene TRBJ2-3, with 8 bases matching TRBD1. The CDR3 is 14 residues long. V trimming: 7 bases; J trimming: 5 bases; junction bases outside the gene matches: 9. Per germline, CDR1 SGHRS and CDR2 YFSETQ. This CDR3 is CASSPQGAGDTQYF. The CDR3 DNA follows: TGCGCCAGCTCGCCGCAGGGGGCTGGAGATACGCAGTATTTT.

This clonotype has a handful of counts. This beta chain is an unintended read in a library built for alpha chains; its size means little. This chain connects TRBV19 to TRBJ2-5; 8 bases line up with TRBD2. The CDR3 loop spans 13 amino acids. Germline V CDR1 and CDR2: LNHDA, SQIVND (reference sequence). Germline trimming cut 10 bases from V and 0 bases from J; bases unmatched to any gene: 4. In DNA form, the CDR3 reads TGTGCCACAACTAGCGGCAACCAAGAGACCCAGTACTTC. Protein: CATTSGNQETQYF.

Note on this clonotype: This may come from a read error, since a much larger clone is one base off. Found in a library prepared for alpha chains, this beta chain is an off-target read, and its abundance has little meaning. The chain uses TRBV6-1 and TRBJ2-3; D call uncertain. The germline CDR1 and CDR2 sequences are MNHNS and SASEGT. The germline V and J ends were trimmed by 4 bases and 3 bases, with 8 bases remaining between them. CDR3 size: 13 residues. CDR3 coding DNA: TGTGCCAGCAGTGTACTGGGGACAGATACGCAGTATTTT. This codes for CASSVLGTDTQYF.

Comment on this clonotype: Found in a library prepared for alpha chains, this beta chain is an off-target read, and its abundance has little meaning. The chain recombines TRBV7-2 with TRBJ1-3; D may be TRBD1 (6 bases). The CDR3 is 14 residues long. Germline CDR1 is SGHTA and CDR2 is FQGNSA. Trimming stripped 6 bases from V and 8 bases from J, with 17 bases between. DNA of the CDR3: TGTGCCAGCAGTTCAGGGGAGAAGGTAGACACCATATATTTT. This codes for CASSSGEKVDTIYF.

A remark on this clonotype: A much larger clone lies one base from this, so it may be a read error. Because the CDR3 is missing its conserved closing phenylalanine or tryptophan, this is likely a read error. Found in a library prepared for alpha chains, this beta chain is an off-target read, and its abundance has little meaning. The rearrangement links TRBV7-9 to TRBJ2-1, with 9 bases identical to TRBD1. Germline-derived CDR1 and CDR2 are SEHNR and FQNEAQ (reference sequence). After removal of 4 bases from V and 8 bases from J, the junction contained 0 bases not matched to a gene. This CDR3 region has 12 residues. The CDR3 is CASSWTGDEQFL. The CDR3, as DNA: TGTGCCAGCAGCTGGACAGGGGATGAGCAGTTCCTC.

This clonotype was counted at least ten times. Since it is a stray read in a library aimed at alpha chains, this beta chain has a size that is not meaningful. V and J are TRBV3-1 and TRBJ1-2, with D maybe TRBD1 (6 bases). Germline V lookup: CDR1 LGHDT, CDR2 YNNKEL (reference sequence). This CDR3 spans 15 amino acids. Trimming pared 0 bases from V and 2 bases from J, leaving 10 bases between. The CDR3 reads CASSQEGTPNYGYTF. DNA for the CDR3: TGTGCCAGCAGCCAAGAGGGGACACCGAACTATGGCTACACCTTC.

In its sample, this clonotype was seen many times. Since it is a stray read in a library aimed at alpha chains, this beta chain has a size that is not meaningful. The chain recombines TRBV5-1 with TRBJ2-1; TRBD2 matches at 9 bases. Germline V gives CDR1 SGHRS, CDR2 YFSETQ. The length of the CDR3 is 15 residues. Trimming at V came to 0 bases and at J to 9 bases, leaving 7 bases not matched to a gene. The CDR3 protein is CASSLAGLAVSEQFF. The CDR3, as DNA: TGCGCCAGCAGCTTGGCGGGACTAGCTGTTTCTGAGCAGTTCTTC.

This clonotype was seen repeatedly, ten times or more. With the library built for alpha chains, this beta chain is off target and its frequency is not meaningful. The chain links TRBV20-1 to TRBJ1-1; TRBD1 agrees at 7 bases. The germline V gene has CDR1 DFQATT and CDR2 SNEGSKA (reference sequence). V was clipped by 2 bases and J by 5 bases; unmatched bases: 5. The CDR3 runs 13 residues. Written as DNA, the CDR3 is TGCAGTGCTAGACCCACAGGGGTAACTGAAGCTTTCTTT. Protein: CSARPTGVTEAFF.

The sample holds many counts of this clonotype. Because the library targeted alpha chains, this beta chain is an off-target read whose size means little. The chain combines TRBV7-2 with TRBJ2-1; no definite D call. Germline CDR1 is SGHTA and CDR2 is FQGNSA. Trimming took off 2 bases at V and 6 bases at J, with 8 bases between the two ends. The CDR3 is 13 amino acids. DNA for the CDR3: TGTGCCAGCAGCTTAAATAGGGCCAATGAGCAGTTCTTC. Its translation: CASSLNRANEQFF.

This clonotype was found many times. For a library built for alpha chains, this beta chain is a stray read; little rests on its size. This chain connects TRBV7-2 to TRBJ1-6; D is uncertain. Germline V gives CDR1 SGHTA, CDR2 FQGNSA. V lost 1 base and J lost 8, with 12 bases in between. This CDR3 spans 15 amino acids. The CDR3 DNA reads TGTGCCAGCAGCTTAGTTGGGTTTACGGATTCACCCCTCCACTTT. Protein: CASSLVGFTDSPLHF.

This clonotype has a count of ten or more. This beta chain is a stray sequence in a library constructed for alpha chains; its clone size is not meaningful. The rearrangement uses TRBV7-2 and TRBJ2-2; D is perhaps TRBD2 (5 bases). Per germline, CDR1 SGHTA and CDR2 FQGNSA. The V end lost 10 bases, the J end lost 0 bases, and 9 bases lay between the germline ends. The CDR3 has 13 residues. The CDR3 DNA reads TGTGCCACCAGGCGGGCGAACACCGGGGAGCTGTTTTTT. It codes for CATRRANTGELFF.

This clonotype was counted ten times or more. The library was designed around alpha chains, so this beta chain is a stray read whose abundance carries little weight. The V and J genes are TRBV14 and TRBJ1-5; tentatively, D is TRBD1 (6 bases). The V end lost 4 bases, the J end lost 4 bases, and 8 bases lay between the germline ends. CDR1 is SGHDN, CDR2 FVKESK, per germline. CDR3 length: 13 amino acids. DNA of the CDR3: TGTGCCAGCAGCCGGGACACGAATCAGCCCCAGCATTTT. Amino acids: CASSRDTNQPQHF.

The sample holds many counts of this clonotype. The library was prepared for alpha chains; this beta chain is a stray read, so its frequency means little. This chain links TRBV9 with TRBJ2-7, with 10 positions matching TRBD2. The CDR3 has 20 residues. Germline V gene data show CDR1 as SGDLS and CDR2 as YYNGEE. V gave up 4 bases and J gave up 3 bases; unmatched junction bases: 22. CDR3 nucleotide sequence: TGTGCCAGCAGCCCCCTGGCCGAACTAGCGGGGTTCTCTAGCCACTACGAGCAGTACTTC. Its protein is CASSPLAELAGFSSHYEQYF.

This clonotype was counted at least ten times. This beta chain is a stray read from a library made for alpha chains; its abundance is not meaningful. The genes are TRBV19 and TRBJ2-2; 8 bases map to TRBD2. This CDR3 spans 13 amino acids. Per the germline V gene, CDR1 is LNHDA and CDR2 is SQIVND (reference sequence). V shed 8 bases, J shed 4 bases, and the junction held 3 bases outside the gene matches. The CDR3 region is CASGLAGTGELFF. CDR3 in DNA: TGTGCCAGTGGACTAGCCGGCACCGGGGAGCTGTTTTTT.